Each of the 14 T cell receptor beta chains below was sequenced from the same sample in a study of shared clonotypes between healthy human individuals. TCRdb's table, derived via immunoSEQ multiplex PCR, lists solely in-frame clones and lacks some. The repertoire holds 950,000 to 1,300,000 clones, with under 80% as singletons. The material sequenced was memory CD4+ T cells sorted from blood. Subset noted: CD45RA-negative fraction. The receptors derive from a man aged 18 to 30 in good health.

This clone was counted between two and nine times. J is TRBJ1-1 and V is TRBV10-2, with 8 bases that match TRBD1. V shed 8 bases and J 6 bases; nucleotides not matched to a gene: 11. The CDR3 loop spans 14 amino acids. CDR1 is WSHSY, CDR2 SAAADI, per germline. CDR3 coding DNA: TGCGCCAGCGCCCCGGGACAGGCGGACGCTGAAGCTTTCTTT. It encodes CASAPGQADAEAFF.

This clone was picked up a small number of times. The chain links TRBV30 to TRBJ1-4; tentative D call: TRBD1 (6 bases). Germline CDR1 is GTSNPN and CDR2 is SVGIG (reference sequence). The CDR3 sequence is 15 residues long. V was clipped by 3 bases and J by 2 bases, with 13 bases between them. The CDR3 loop is CAWSAPGATNEKLFF. The CDR3 DNA reads TGTGCCTGGAGCGCCCCGGGGGCGACTAATGAAAAACTGTTTTTT.

The V gene is TRBV18, the J gene TRBJ2-7; TRBD1 aligns across 9 bases. The CDR3 totals 15 residues. The germline V gene encodes CDR1 KGHSH and CDR2 LQKENI. J was trimmed by 5 bases and V by 3 bases; bases with no gene match: 8. Written as DNA, the CDR3 is TGTGCCAGCTCACCGACGGGGACAGGGATCGACGAGCAGTACTTC. The encoded protein is CASSPTGTGIDEQYF.

The genes are TRBV19 and TRBJ2-1; 8 bases line up with TRBD2. The length of the CDR3 is 19 residues. CDR1 and CDR2 (germline): LNHDA, SQIVND (reference sequence). The V gene end was trimmed by 3 bases and the J gene end by 8 bases; junction bases not matched to a gene: 21. CDR3 coding DNA: TGTGCCAGTAGTATCCTTTCTTTTAGACTAGCGCCTAGCACCCATGAGCAGTTCTTC. Translation: CASSILSFRLAPSTHEQFF.

This clone was picked up many times. The chain carries TRBV27 and TRBJ2-3; D is undetermined. Trimming stripped 6 bases from V and 0 bases from J, with 16 bases between. Germline V gene data show CDR1 as MNHEY and CDR2 as SMNVEV (reference sequence). The CDR3 covers 16 residues. CDR3 in DNA: TGTGCCAGCAGGAAGAATGGCGGTGCTAGCACAGATACGCAGTATTTT. Translation gives CASRKNGGASTDTQYF.

The chain has TRBV5-4 and TRBJ1-2; 7 bases align to TRBD1. Unmatched junction bases numbered 5, after V lost 4 bases and J lost 2 bases. The germline V gene has CDR1 SGHNT and CDR2 YYREEE (reference sequence). CDR3 length: 14 amino acids. The CDR3 is CASSPGQQNYGYTF. The CDR3 DNA reads TGTGCCAGCAGCCCGGGACAGCAGAACTATGGCTACACCTTC.

This chain links TRBV19 with TRBJ1-2; 10 bases are shared with TRBD1. This CDR3 is built from 14 residues. V trimming: 3 bases; J trimming: 7 bases; junction bases outside the gene matches: 5. CDR1 LNHDA and CDR2 SQIVND come from the germline V gene (reference sequence). The CDR3 sequence is CASSIGTGAGGYTF. In nucleotides, the CDR3 is TGTGCCAGTAGTATCGGGACAGGGGCCGGTGGCTACACCTTC.

In its sample, this clone was seen once. This chain links TRBV28 with TRBJ2-5; 9 bases fit TRBD1. The CDR3 totals 14 residues. After removal of 8 bases from V and 5 bases from J, the junction contained 9 bases not matched to a gene. Germline-derived CDR1 and CDR2 are MDHEN and SYDVKM. Here the CDR3 DNA reads TGTGCCAGCGGGACACAGGGGGCAAGGGAGACCCAGTACTTC. As protein: CASGTQGARETQYF. Full variable domain (remainder filled in from reference TRBV28 and TRBJ2-5): DVKVTQSSRYLVKRTGEKVFLECVQDMDHENMFWYRQDPGLGLRLIYFSYDVKMKEKGDIPEGYSVSREKKERFSLILESASTNQTSMYLCASGTQGARETQYFGPGTRLLVL.

This sequence joins TRBV5-1 and TRBJ2-7; weak D call: TRBD1 (5 bases). The ends were cut back, 4 bases at V and 4 bases at J, with 12 bases in the middle. The germline gives CDR1 SGHRS, CDR2 YFSETQ. The CDR3 is made up of 13 amino acids. The CDR3 sequence: CASSITQGYEQYF. The CDR3 DNA reads TGCGCCAGCAGCATAACTCAGGGTTACGAGCAGTACTTC. Full variable domain (outside the CDR3, taken from reference TRBV5-1 and TRBJ2-7): KAGVTQTPRYLIKTRGQQVTLSCSPISGHRSVSWYQQTPGQGLQFLFEYFSETQRNKGNFPGRFSGRQFSNSRSEMNVSTLELGDSALYLCASSITQGYEQYFGPGTRLTVT.

This clone has only a few counts. V usage is TRBV27 and J usage is TRBJ2-7, with 7 bases matching TRBD2. The V and J ends lost 6 bases and 7 bases, in that order; junction bases with no gene match: 12. In germline, CDR1 is MNHEY, CDR2 SMNVEV (reference sequence). This CDR3 has 14 amino acids. The CDR3 DNA sequence: TGTGCCAGCAGCGGGAGGCCCTTAATGAATGAGCAGTACTTC. It translates to CASSGRPLMNEQYF.

The J gene is TRBJ1-6, the V gene TRBV5-1; D is ambiguous. The germline V gene has CDR1 SGHRS and CDR2 YFSETQ. V gave up 6 bases and J gave up 8 bases, with 21 bases separating them. The CDR3 loop spans 16 amino acids. Here the CDR3 DNA reads TGCGCCAGCACCCCCTCCGGGAGCACTTTGGATTCACCCCTCCACTTT. Translating it yields CASTPSGSTLDSPLHF.

A remark on this clone: One junction end disagrees with the germline gene, perhaps due to a read error. The CDR3: CASSPDRAGEQFF. Here the CDR3 DNA reads TGTGCTAGCAGCCCTGACAGGGCTGGTGAGCAGTTCTTC. The V and J genes are TRBV7-7 and TRBJ2-1; 7 nucleotides match TRBD1. CDR1 and CDR2 from the germline V gene are SSHAT and FNYEAQ (reference sequence). The CDR3 consists of 13 residues.

The chain recombines TRBV7-8 with TRBJ2-4; D might be TRBD1 (5 bases). The germline V gene has CDR1 SGHVS and CDR2 FQNEAQ. The CDR3 covers 14 residues. The V end lost 4 bases, the J end lost 6 bases, and 13 bases lay between the germline ends. The CDR3 loop reads CASSSDSYLNIQYF. CDR3 coding DNA: TGTGCCAGCAGCTCTGACAGCTATTTAAACATTCAGTACTTC.

This chain joins TRBV30 and TRBJ2-3; 7 nucleotides agree with TRBD2. Germline trimming cut 0 bases from V and 12 bases from J; bases unmatched to any gene: 6. Germline V gene sequence: CDR1 GTSNPN, CDR2 SVGIG (reference sequence). The CDR3 is 12 amino acids. In nucleotides, the CDR3 is TGTGCCTGGAGTGTACTCGCGGGAGCACAGTATTTT. Translation: CAWSVLAGAQYF.